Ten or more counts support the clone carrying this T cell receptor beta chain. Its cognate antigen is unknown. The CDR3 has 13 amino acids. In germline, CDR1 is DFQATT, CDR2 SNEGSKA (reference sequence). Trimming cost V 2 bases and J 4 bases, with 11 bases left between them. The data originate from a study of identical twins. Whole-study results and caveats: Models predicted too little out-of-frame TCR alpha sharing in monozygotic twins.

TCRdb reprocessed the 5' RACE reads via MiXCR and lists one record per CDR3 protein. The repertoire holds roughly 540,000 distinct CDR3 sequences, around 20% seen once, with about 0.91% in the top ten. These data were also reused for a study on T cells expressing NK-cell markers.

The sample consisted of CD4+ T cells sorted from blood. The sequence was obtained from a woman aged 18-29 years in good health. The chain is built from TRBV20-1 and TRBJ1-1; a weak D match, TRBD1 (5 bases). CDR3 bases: TGCAGTGCTAGACGGGGGTTGGTCACTGAAGCTTTCTTT. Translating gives CSARRGLVTEAFF.